The 4 T cell receptor beta chains presented below share a single source sample, sequenced in a study of blood T cell repertoires in COVID-19. Assay: immunoSEQ multiplex PCR; the TCRdb copy retains only in-frame clones and omits some. The sample has roughly 73,000 clones; about 86% are singletons. The sequenced sample consisted of peripheral blood. Receptors originate from a man aged 65-85 years with active COVID-19.

The J gene is TRBJ2-7, the V gene TRBV30; 7 bases line up with TRBD1. Trimming cost V 0 bases and J 6 bases; bases outside gene matches: 2. The CDR3 runs to 12 residues. Per germline, CDR1 GTSNPN and CDR2 SVGIG (reference sequence). DNA of the CDR3: TGTGCCTGGAGTGTAGGGGGCCCCGAGCAGTACTTC. Amino acids: CAWSVGGPEQYF.

For this clone: Relative to the germline gene, one junction end is altered; a read error may explain this. Within the sample, other DNA sequences also encode this same CDR3. V and J are TRBV6-5 and TRBJ2-3; 8 positions match TRBD2. The CDR3 consists of 15 residues. From germline, CDR1 is MNHEY and CDR2 SVGAGI. The DNA for the CDR3 is TGCGCCAGCTCCCTTCGGGGGGGGAGCACAGATACGCAGTATTTT. Protein product: CASSLRGGSTDTQYF.

This chain uses TRBV4-1 with TRBJ2-7; 9 positions match TRBD2. From germline, CDR1 is MGHRA and CDR2 YSYEKL. The V gene end was trimmed by 1 base and the J gene end by 9 bases; junction bases not matched to a gene: 7. The CDR3 runs to 14 residues. Here the CDR3 DNA reads TGCGCCAGCAGCCAAGTCGGACTAGCGCAGCGGCAGTACTTC. As protein: CASSQVGLAQRQYF.

This clone was seen a few times. The chain is built from TRBV25-1 and TRBJ2-5; 7 nucleotides agree with TRBD2. The CDR3 loop spans 14 amino acids. CDR1 MGHDK and CDR2 SYGVNS come from the germline V gene. V shed 0 bases, J shed 5 bases, and the junction held 3 bases outside the gene matches. CDR3 sequence: CASSEYVGGETQYF. DNA of the CDR3: TGTGCCAGCAGTGAATATGTGGGGGGGGAGACCCAGTACTTC.